The next 20 T cell receptor beta chains were all read from a single sample in a study of blood T cell repertoires in COVID-19. Libraries were prepared by immunoSEQ multiplex PCR; TCRdb keeps only in-frame clonotypes and omits some of them. The sample yields tens of thousands of clones, approximately 77% seen once. The sequencing sample was made of peripheral blood. These receptors all come from a man at least 80 years old with active or convalescent COVID-19.

J is TRBJ1-1 and V is TRBV10-3; 7 positions match TRBD1. The V gene end was trimmed by 5 bases and the J gene end by 11 bases; junction bases not matched to a gene: 8. The germline CDR1 and CDR2 sequences are ENHRY and SYGVKD. This CDR3 is built from 12 residues. CDR3 sequence reads: CAISTRQGEAFF. The CDR3 coding sequence is TGTGCCATCAGTACCCGACAGGGCGAGGCTTTCTTT.

This chain uses TRBV7-6 with TRBJ2-5, with D hard to call. Trimming took 6 bases from V and 2 from J, leaving 7 bases between them. There are 12 residues in the CDR3. Germline V lookup: CDR1 SGHVS, CDR2 FNYEAQ. In nucleotides, the CDR3 is TGTGCCAGCAGTGTTGTACAAGAGACCCAGTACTTC. Protein sequence: CASSVVQETQYF.

This sequence joins TRBV27 and TRBJ1-5; D is possibly TRBD1 (5 bases). This CDR3 contains 15 residues. Germline values: CDR1 MNHEY, CDR2 SMNVEV (reference sequence). V was shortened by 4 bases and J by 3 bases, with 13 bases between the two germline ends. The CDR3 loop is CASSSGGWVNQPQHF. DNA for the CDR3: TGTGCCAGCAGTTCCGGGGGGTGGGTCAATCAGCCCCAGCATTTT.

The chain carries TRBV7-6 and TRBJ2-7; TRBD1 might be the D (5 bases). V dropped 0 bases and J dropped 7 bases, with 19 bases sitting between them. Germline lookup yields CDR1 SGHVS and CDR2 FNYEAQ. This CDR3 is built from 16 residues. The CDR3 spells CASSLASRNRGSEQYF. DNA of the CDR3: TGTGCCAGCAGCTTAGCCTCAAGGAATAGGGGAAGTGAGCAGTACTTC.

The V call is TRBV27, the J call TRBJ2-1; TRBD2 matches at 11 bases. This CDR3 is built from 15 residues. The junction had 6 bases not matched to a gene; V was cut back by 7 bases and J by 4 bases. Germline CDR1 and CDR2: MNHEY and SMNVEV (reference sequence). CDR3 nucleotide sequence: TGTGCCAGCAACATAGCGGGAGGGATATACAATGAGCAGTTCTTC. This gives the protein CASNIAGGIYNEQFF.

The chain carries TRBV5-1 and TRBJ2-7, with 9 bases identical to TRBD1. The CDR3 extends over 16 amino acids. With 3 bases clipped from V and 3 bases from J, the junction kept 10 bases outside the gene matches. From germline, CDR1 is SGHRS and CDR2 YFSETQ. Here the CDR3 reads CASSYRPGTGIYEQYF. The DNA for the CDR3 is TGCGCCAGCAGCTATCGCCCCGGGACAGGGATCTACGAGCAGTACTTC.

The chain combines TRBV15 with TRBJ1-4, with D possibly being TRBD1 (5 bases). V lost 5 bases and J 7 bases, leaving 17 bases between the germline ends. The CDR3 loop spans 15 amino acids. Germline loops: CDR1 LNHNV, CDR2 YYDKDF (reference sequence). The CDR3 DNA sequence: TGTGCCACCAGCGCCTACAGGAAAGCTGTTGAAAAACTGTTTTTT. This gives the protein CATSAYRKAVEKLFF.

V usage is TRBV27 and J usage is TRBJ2-2; tentative D call: TRBD2 (6 bases). The CDR3 is 12 residues long. CDR1 is MNHEY and CDR2 is SMNVEV in the germline V gene (reference sequence). V lost 2 bases and J 8 bases, leaving 6 bases between the germline ends. The CDR3 loop reads CASSLGGGELFF. The DNA of the CDR3 is TGTGCCAGCAGTTTAGGAGGGGGGGAGCTGTTTTTT.

The chain has TRBV15 and TRBJ2-2; a weak D match, TRBD2 (6 bases). This CDR3 is built from 16 residues. Germline-derived CDR1 and CDR2 are LNHNV and YYDKDF (reference sequence). The ends were cut back, 0 bases at V and 4 bases at J, with 12 bases in the middle. CDR3 in amino acids: CATSRDRLGGTGELFF. The CDR3 DNA reads TGTGCCACCAGCAGAGATCGGTTGGGGGGCACCGGGGAGCTGTTTTTT.

This clone appeared once. This sequence joins TRBV11-2 and TRBJ2-7, with D unresolved. The germline V and J ends were trimmed by 3 bases and 6 bases, with 6 bases remaining between them. Germline V gene sequence: CDR1 SGHAT, CDR2 FQNNGV. The CDR3 covers 11 residues. CDR3 loop: CASSLAVEQYF. In nucleotides, the CDR3 is TGTGCCAGCAGCTTGGCCGTCGAGCAGTACTTC.

This rearrangement joins TRBV7-2 to TRBJ2-7; 10 bases fit TRBD1. This CDR3 comprises 15 residues. Germline loops: CDR1 SGHTA, CDR2 FQGNSA. Unmatched junction bases numbered 3, after V lost 4 bases and J lost 0 bases. The chain's CDR3 is CASSSTGGASYEQYF. The DNA of the CDR3 is TGTGCCAGCAGCTCGACAGGGGGCGCCTCCTACGAGCAGTACTTC.

This rearrangement joins TRBV5-3 to TRBJ2-1, with D possibly TRBD1 on 5 matching bases. TRBV5-3 is an open reading frame, and its role is uncertain. Trimming removed 4 bases from V and 5 bases from J, with 16 bases in between. The CDR3 is 15 residues long. The CDR3 sequence is CARSPDSLPDNEQFF. CDR3 DNA: TGTGCCAGAAGCCCCGACAGCCTACCTGACAATGAGCAGTTCTTC.

The chain combines TRBV11-2 with TRBJ2-2, with TRBD2 matching 14 bases. In germline, CDR1 is SGHAT, CDR2 FQNNGV. V shed 4 bases and J 7 bases; nucleotides not matched to a gene: 11. CDR3 length: 18 residues. The CDR3 loop is CASSSPRLAGGLGGELFF. Here the CDR3 DNA reads TGTGCCAGCAGCTCCCCCCGACTAGCGGGAGGGCTGGGCGGGGAGCTGTTTTTT.

This clone was picked up a small number of times. The chain's CDR3 is CASKENPLNTEAFF. The CDR3 DNA reads as TGTGCCAGCAAGGAGAATCCCCTGAACACTGAAGCTTTCTTT. This rearrangement joins TRBV6-5 to TRBJ1-1; D call uncertain. V lost 7 bases to trimming and J lost 0 bases, with 12 bases between them. The CDR3 has 14 residues. From germline, CDR1 is MNHEY and CDR2 SVGAGI.

V usage is TRBV28 and J usage is TRBJ1-1; D remains unclear. V lost 3 bases and J lost 1, with 3 bases in between. The CDR3 covers 12 residues. Germline V CDR1 and CDR2: MDHEN, SYDVKM. Here the CDR3 reads CASSFRNTEAFF. DNA for the CDR3: TGTGCCAGCAGTTTTAGGAACACTGAAGCTTTCTTT.

The chain links TRBV18 to TRBJ1-1; D is unclear. CDR3 length equals 13 residues. The V end was cut by 3 bases, the J end by 3 bases, with 8 bases between. In germline, CDR1 is KGHSH, CDR2 LQKENI. Here the CDR3 DNA reads TGTGCCAGCTCACCGTCCGGGGACACTGAAGCTTTCTTT. It translates to CASSPSGDTEAFF.

J is TRBJ1-2 and V is TRBV29-1, with D possibly TRBD1 on 5 matching bases. The germline gives CDR1 SQVTM, CDR2 ANQGSEA. The CDR3 loop spans 12 amino acids. Trimming removed 4 bases from V and 7 bases from J, with 13 bases in between. As DNA, the CDR3 is TGCAGCGTTGTGGGCGGGACGATTGGCTACACCTTC. It is translated as CSVVGGTIGYTF.

This chain connects TRBV28 to TRBJ2-2, with TRBD2 identical over 7 bases. The CDR3 has 20 residues. The V gene's germline CDR1 is MDHEN and CDR2 SYDVKM. The ends lost 1 base at V and 5 bases at J; junction bases unmatched: 19. CDR3 amino acids: CASSLSVKGAAGAGTGELFF. In DNA form, the CDR3 reads TGTGCCAGCAGTTTATCGGTAAAGGGTGCGGCGGGAGCTGGGACCGGGGAGCTGTTTTTT. The full variable domain, completed using reference TRBV28 and TRBJ2-2, is DVKVTQSSRYLVKRTGEKVFLECVQDMDHENMFWYRQDPGLGLRLIYFSYDVKMKEKGDIPEGYSVSREKKERFSLILESASTNQTSMYLCASSLSVKGAAGAGTGELFFGEGSRLTVL.

In its sample, this clone was seen once. This sequence joins TRBV27 and TRBJ1-3; maybe TRBD1 (6 bases). This CDR3 region has 13 residues. Trimming took 4 bases from V and 2 from J, leaving 6 bases between them. The germline V gene encodes CDR1 MNHEY and CDR2 SMNVEV (reference sequence). This CDR3 reads CASSYRAGNTIYF. In DNA form, the CDR3 reads TGTGCCAGCAGTTACAGGGCTGGAAACACCATATATTTT.

The gene calls are TRBV4-1 and TRBJ2-1; 14 bases agree with TRBD2. J gave up 0 bases and V 4 bases, and 14 bases lay outside the gene matches. From germline, CDR1 is MGHRA and CDR2 YSYEKL. The CDR3 covers 21 residues. The CDR3 DNA sequence: TGCGCCAGCAGCCCGGGACTAGCGGGAGCCCCGAGGGGTCGCTCCTACAATGAGCAGTTCTTC. This encodes CASSPGLAGAPRGRSYNEQFF.